This T cell receptor beta chain is drawn from a study of blood T cell repertoires in COVID-19 (dated by TCRdb to the early 2020s). Study-wide context: Collaborator samples came from the United States, Italy and Spain and covered acute and convalescent phases of COVID-19. Deeply sampled blood TCRbeta repertoires from subjects exposed to, actively infected with, or recovered from COVID-19 were included in the dataset. The material from the prospective study consisted of cDNA or gDNA derived from T cells, B-cell-depleted T cells, or PBMCs. Sample metadata almost always included a de-identified subject ID, COVID-19 status, age in years and sex. HLA class I and class II types, where available, came from metadata supplied by the sample provider rather than from assay-based typing. The repertoires were released in a freely available public database intended as a resource for research on the immune response to SARS-CoV-2. Samples came from the ongoing ImmuneRACE study (first 160 participants) plus 1,254 subjects from 6 global collaborators. Broad study findings and their caveats: Clinical and demographic metadata were provided uncurated, with the amount varying by source and participant.

For this clone: The clone's antigen remains unknown. No base qualities exist here, and no much larger clone lies one base off it.

Whole blood was collected in K2EDTA tubes by collaborating institutions according to the institutions' own protocols. For TCRbeta analysis, collaborators shipped samples in one of three forms: frozen whole blood, isolated PBMCs, or DNA extracted from either of those sample types. TCRbeta CDR3 regions were amplified from genomic DNA using the immunoSEQ Assay, a bias-controlled multiplex PCR. Concerning the study's data processing: Nucleated cell counts per sample were estimated from amplification of reference gene primers within the assay. Sequence reads were collapsed and filtered to measure the absolute abundance of every unique TCRbeta CDR3 rearrangement. For each sample, productive Simpson clonality was calculated as the square root of Simpson's diversity index over productive rearrangements. TCRdb holds this immuneACCESS table with in-frame rearrangements only. Some clones are missing; in checked studies, unresolved V genes explain under half, and the rest has no known cause. Clone size and the V and J calls come from that table; the DNA yielded D and trimming. The table for this sample lists approximately 240,000 clones; under 85% of them were counted only once. The ten largest make up more than 5.5% of the sample.

The CDR3 runs 13 amino acids, cysteine and phenylalanine included. CDR3 DNA only is kept here, 39 bases in frame from base 1. The junction shows trimming of 10 bases on V and 7 bases on J, plus 19 bases between the germline ends. CDR1 and CDR2 are read off the germline V gene as MDHEN and SYDVKM. What was sequenced was peripheral blood. This TCR was recovered from a human donor in a cohort sampled during active COVID-19. The rearranged segments are TRBV28 and TRBJ1-2; the D segment could be TRBD1, given 6 matching bases. The CDR3 sequence is CATGVGRGRGYTF. The sequenced DNA: TGTGCCACCGGGGTGGGCAGGGGACGTGGCTACACCTTC.